The 16 T cell receptor beta chains reported below all come from one sample, sequenced in a study of brain T cells in children with intractable seizures. Some clones are missing from TCRdb's copy, which holds only in-frame ones; the method was immunoSEQ multiplex PCR. The sample includes about 80,000 clones, about 90% of them seen just once. Here the sequenced sample was peripheral blood, taken at surgery. The receptors come from a girl aged 2 to 10 with Rasmussen encephalitis and intractable seizures.

This chain joins TRBV2 and TRBJ1-6, with a weak D call TRBD1 (6 bases). Trimming left V 2 bases short and J 12 bases short, with 29 bases between. CDR3 length: 19 residues. Germline CDR1 is SNHLY and CDR2 is FYNNEI. The CDR3 DNA sequence: TGTGCCAGCAGTGAAACAGGGACAATTAGTTTTACCGATAAAAAACCCCTCCACTTT. Its protein product is CASSETGTISFTDKKPLHF.

The chain recombines TRBV24-1 with TRBJ2-1, with D maybe TRBD1 (6 bases). The CDR3 is 13 amino acids. CDR1 KGHDR and CDR2 SFDVKD come from the germline V gene. The germline V and J ends were trimmed by 4 bases and 15 bases, with 18 bases remaining between them. The CDR3, as DNA: TGTGCCACCAGTGACGCCCATCAGGGGTCGTTGTTCTTC. Translation gives CATSDAHQGSLFF.

This chain joins TRBV27 and TRBJ1-2; 9 bases are shared with TRBD1. Germline trimming cut 3 bases from V and 4 bases from J; bases unmatched to any gene: 6. This CDR3 comprises 15 residues. Germline V gene sequence: CDR1 MNHEY, CDR2 SMNVEV (reference sequence). CDR3 residues: CASSFRDRVGYGYTF. The CDR3 DNA is TGTGCCAGCAGTTTTCGGGACAGGGTGGGCTATGGCTACACCTTC.

V usage is TRBV11-2 and J usage is TRBJ1-2; 8 positions agree with TRBD1. From germline, CDR1 is SGHAT and CDR2 FQNNGV. CDR3 length equals 15 residues. J was trimmed by 5 bases and V by 1 base; bases with no gene match: 6. CDR3 bases: TGTGCCAGCAGCTTAGGGCCAGGGGGCGGGTATGGCTACACCTTC. It codes for CASSLGPGGGYGYTF.

The chain combines TRBV30 with TRBJ1-5; no definite D call. This CDR3 is built from 14 residues. The V gene lost 7 bases and the J gene lost 0 bases, with 13 bases spanning the gap. The germline V gene encodes CDR1 GTSNPN and CDR2 SVGIG (reference sequence). CDR3 bases: TGTGCCTACAGTGGGAGTTTTAGCAATCAGCCCCAGCATTTT. It yields the protein CAYSGSFSNQPQHF.

V usage is TRBV13 and J usage is TRBJ2-6, with D uncertain. The CDR3 runs to 14 residues. V lost 5 bases and J lost 2, with 7 bases in between. The V gene's germline CDR1 is PRHDT and CDR2 FYEKMQ (reference sequence). CDR3 nucleotide sequence: TGTGCCAGCAGCACCATCCCTGGGGCCAACGTCCTGACTTTC. Residues: CASSTIPGANVLTF. The whole variable domain, filled in from reference TRBV13 and TRBJ2-6, reads AAGVIQSPRHLIKEKRETATLKCYPIPRHDTVYWYQQGPGQDPQFLISFYEKMQSDKGSIPDRFSAQQFSDYHSELNMSSLELGDSALYFCASSTIPGANVLTFGAGSRLTVL.

The chain has TRBV28 and TRBJ1-5; TRBD1 agrees at 8 bases. Germline loops: CDR1 MDHEN, CDR2 SYDVKM. The junction had 9 bases not matched to a gene; V was cut back by 4 bases and J by 7 bases. The CDR3 runs to 15 residues. As DNA, the CDR3 is TGTGCCAGCAGTTACGGGACAGGCGAGGACCAGCCCCAGCATTTT. This gives the protein CASSYGTGEDQPQHF.

The gene calls are TRBV5-1 and TRBJ2-1; D remains unclear. The CDR3 consists of 13 residues. V gave up 1 base and J gave up 7 bases, with 9 bases separating them. Germline CDR1 and CDR2: SGHRS and YFSETQ. CDR3 nucleotide sequence: TGCGCCAGCAGCTTGCAGGACGTAAATGAGCAGTTCTTC. It encodes CASSLQDVNEQFF.

The CDR3 sequence is CASSQDKLYNEQFF. DNA for the CDR3: TGTGCCAGCAGCCAAGATAAACTGTACAATGAGCAGTTCTTC. The chain is built from TRBV3-1 (or the pseudogene TRBV3-2) and TRBJ2-1; D gene unclear. Looked up from germline, CDR1 is LGHDT and CDR2 is YNNKEL (reference sequence). V lost 0 bases to trimming and J lost 4 bases, with 7 bases between them. CDR3 length: 14 amino acids.

The chain employs TRBV10-1 and TRBJ2-4; D remains unclear. V lost 7 bases and J lost 0, with 10 bases in between. The CDR3 length is 14 residues. Germline V gene data show CDR1 as WNHNN and CDR2 as SYGVQD (reference sequence). As DNA, the CDR3 is TGCGCCAGCAACGGAGACGTAGCCAAAAACATTCAGTACTTC. Translating gives CASNGDVAKNIQYF.

This chain joins TRBV5-1 and TRBJ2-1; 9 positions match TRBD1. Germline CDR1 is SGHRS and CDR2 is YFSETQ. V shed 5 bases, J shed 8 bases, and the junction held 17 bases outside the gene matches. The CDR3 has 17 amino acids. The CDR3 is CASRPITGGGPGDEQFF. The DNA for the CDR3 is TGCGCCAGCAGACCTATTACAGGGGGCGGCCCCGGGGATGAGCAGTTCTTC. Combining the CDR3 with reference TRBV5-1 and TRBJ2-1 gives the whole variable domain KAGVTQTPRYLIKTRGQQVTLSCSPISGHRSVSWYQQTPGQGLQFLFEYFSETQRNKGNFPGRFSGRQFSNSRSEMNVSTLELGDSALYLCASRPITGGGPGDEQFFGPGTRLTVL.

The rearrangement joins TRBV19 to TRBJ2-5, with a possible D match to TRBD1 (7 bases). Germline-derived CDR1 and CDR2 are LNHDA and SQIVND (reference sequence). This CDR3 has 16 amino acids. Trimming shortened V by 2 bases and J by 4 bases, and 17 bases separated the two germline ends. The CDR3 bases are TGTGCCAGTAGTATACGGACAGGACTAAAAGCAGAGACCCAGTACTTC. Amino acids: CASSIRTGLKAETQYF. Full variable domain (rest looked up from reference TRBV19 and TRBJ2-5): DGGITQSPKYLFRKEGQNVTLSCEQNLNHDAMYWYRQDPGQGLRLIYYSQIVNDFQKGDIAEGYSVSREKKESFPLTVTSAQKNPTAFYLCASSIRTGLKAETQYFGPGTRLLVL.

This rearrangement joins TRBV27 to TRBJ1-1; D call uncertain. The length of the CDR3 is 14 residues. Germline V lookup: CDR1 MNHEY, CDR2 SMNVEV (reference sequence). V lost 5 bases to trimming and J lost 0 bases, with 10 bases between them. The CDR3 is CASSPIRLNTEAFF. The CDR3 DNA reads as TGTGCCAGCAGTCCCATCCGTTTGAACACTGAAGCTTTCTTT.

The chain has TRBV12-3 or TRBV12-4 and TRBJ2-7, with D uncertain. The CDR3 consists of 13 residues. V dropped 6 bases and J dropped 6 bases, with 15 bases sitting between them. The CDR3 here is CASSPSRFVEQYF. The CDR3 DNA reads as TGTGCCAGCAGCCCATCCAGATTCGTCGAGCAGTACTTC.

This clone has a handful of counts. This chain uses TRBV5-5 with TRBJ2-2, with 11 bases that match TRBD2. Germline values: CDR1 SGHKS, CDR2 YYEKEE (reference sequence). This CDR3 region has 15 residues. Unmatched junction bases numbered 0, after V lost 2 bases and J lost 3 bases. DNA of the CDR3: TGTGCCAGCAGCTTACTAGCGGGAGACACCGGGGAGCTGTTTTTT. Its translation is CASSLLAGDTGELFF.

This sequence joins TRBV18 and TRBJ1-2; D gene uncertain. The CDR3 sequence is 16 residues long. Deletions cut 2 bases from V and 0 bases from J, with 13 bases between. From germline, CDR1 is KGHSH and CDR2 LQKENI. As DNA, the CDR3 is TGTGCCAGCTCACCATTCGTGACGGATCCTAACTATGGCTACACCTTC. Its protein is CASSPFVTDPNYGYTF.